Listed below are T cell receptor beta chains from one sample, sequenced in a study of early T cells in non-severe SARS-CoV-2 infection. TCRdb independently ran MiXCR on the 5' RACE reads; one entry per CDR3 protein. The data contain tens of thousands of distinct CDR3 sequences, approximately 11% of them singletons. The sample comprised whole blood. The receptors derive from an adult who was a healthcare worker with PCR-confirmed SARS-CoV-2 infection or an uninfected control (not recorded which). The CDR3 runs from the conserved cysteine through the conserved F or W. The D gene is left open where the match is weak. Only part of the rows carry a size: once, few, many, or a class if the clone is expanded.

J: TRBJ2-3
D: TRBD2
size: few
V: TRBV7-6
DNA: TGTGCCAGCAGCCACCCCGGGACTAGCGGCACAGATACGCAGTATTTT
CDR3: CASSHPGTSGTDTQYF

J: TRBJ2-7
D: NA
size: NA
V: TRBV19
DNA: TGTGCCAGTAGTATTGTCGGCGCGGGGGAGCAGTACTTC
CDR3: CASSIVGAGEQYF

J: TRBJ1-4
D: TRBD1
size: NA
V: TRBV6-5
DNA: TGTGCCAGCAGCTTCTCAGGGGGCCTCAACGAAAAACTGTTTTTT
CDR3: CASSFSGGLNEKLFF

J: TRBJ2-2
D: NA
size: few
V: TRBV7-9
DNA: TGTGCCAGCAGCCCCCTCCAACCTTGGGACACCGGGGAGCTGTTTTTT
CDR3: CASSPLQPWDTGELFF

J: TRBJ2-7
D: NA
size: few
V: TRBV4-1
DNA: TGCGCCAGCAGCCAAGGCGGGGACCCTGGAAGCTACGAGCAGTACTTC
CDR3: CASSQGGDPGSYEQYF

J: TRBJ2-7
D: NA
size: NA
V: TRBV9
DNA: TGTGCCAGCAGCGTAGGCACAGGTAACTCCTACGAGCAGTACTTC
CDR3: CASSVGTGNSYEQYF

J: TRBJ2-7
D: NA
size: NA
V: TRBV28
DNA: TGTGCCAGCAGAGGCGGGGCCTCCTACGAGCAGTACTTC
CDR3: CASRGGASYEQYF

J: TRBJ2-3
D: TRBD2
size: NA
V: TRBV27
DNA: TGTGCCAGCAGGTTACAGACTAGCGGACGCACAGATACGCAGTATTTT
CDR3: CASRLQTSGRTDTQYF

J: TRBJ1-5
D: NA
size: NA
V: TRBV4-3
DNA: TGCGCCAGCAGCCAAAGGGACGGTGATCAGCCCCAGCATTTT
CDR3: CASSQRDGDQPQHF

J: TRBJ1-5
D: NA
size: NA
V: TRBV4-1
DNA: TGCGCCAGCAGCCAAGGAGTCAATCAGCCCCAGCATTTT
CDR3: CASSQGVNQPQHF

J: TRBJ2-7
D: TRBD1
size: NA
V: TRBV10-3
DNA: TGTGCCATCAGTGAGACTGGGACAGTTGGTGAGCAGTACTTC
CDR3: CAISETGTVGEQYF

J: TRBJ2-5
D: TRBD2
size: many
V: TRBV6-5
DNA: TGTGCCAGCAGTTACCGGGAGGAGTCACAAGAGACCCAGTACTTC
CDR3: CASSYREESQETQYF

J: TRBJ1-5
D: NA
size: NA
V: TRBV12-3/TRBV12-4
DNA: TGTGCCAGCAGTTTACCGGGGGGCAATCAGCCCCAGCATTTT
CDR3: CASSLPGGNQPQHF

J: TRBJ1-2
D: NA
size: NA
V: TRBV12-3/TRBV12-4
DNA: TGTGCCAGCAGTTTAACTCGGACAGAAGGGGGCTACACCTTC
CDR3: CASSLTRTEGGYTF

J: TRBJ1-5
D: TRBD1
size: few
V: TRBV20-1
DNA: TGCAGTGAAAGGTCAGGGGGCGAGGATCAGCCCCAGCATTTT
CDR3: CSERSGGEDQPQHF

J: TRBJ1-1
D: NA
size: NA
V: TRBV10-2
DNA: TGCGCCAGTGGGAGGAACACTGAAGCTTTCTTT
CDR3: CASGRNTEAFF

J: TRBJ2-5
D: NA
size: NA
V: TRBV3-2
DNA: TGTGCCAGCAGCCTGGTCCCTCCAGATGTCGAGACCCAGTACTTC
CDR3: CASSLVPPDVETQYF

J: TRBJ2-7
D: TRBD2
size: NA
V: TRBV5-1
DNA: TGCGCCAGCAGCTTTTTAGCGGGAGGATACGAGCAGTACTTC
CDR3: CASSFLAGGYEQYF

J: TRBJ2-2
D: NA
size: many
V: TRBV5-1
DNA: TGCGCCAGCAGCTGGGGCGCTTACGGGGAGCTGTTTTTT
CDR3: CASSWGAYGELFF

J: TRBJ2-4
D: TRBD2
size: NA
V: TRBV27
DNA: TGTGCCAGCAGTTTAAGAGCGGGAGGCCAGATCTTAGCCAAAAACATTCAGTACTTC
CDR3: CASSLRAGGQILAKNIQYF

J: TRBJ2-7
D: TRBD1
size: few
V: TRBV20-1
DNA: TGCAGTGCGGTTCAGGGGGCGAATAAACACGAGCAGTACTTC
CDR3: CSAVQGANKHEQYF

J: TRBJ2-7
D: NA
size: NA
V: TRBV5-1
DNA: TGCGCCAGCAGCTTGGGAGGGCACGAGCAGTACTTC
CDR3: CASSLGGHEQYF